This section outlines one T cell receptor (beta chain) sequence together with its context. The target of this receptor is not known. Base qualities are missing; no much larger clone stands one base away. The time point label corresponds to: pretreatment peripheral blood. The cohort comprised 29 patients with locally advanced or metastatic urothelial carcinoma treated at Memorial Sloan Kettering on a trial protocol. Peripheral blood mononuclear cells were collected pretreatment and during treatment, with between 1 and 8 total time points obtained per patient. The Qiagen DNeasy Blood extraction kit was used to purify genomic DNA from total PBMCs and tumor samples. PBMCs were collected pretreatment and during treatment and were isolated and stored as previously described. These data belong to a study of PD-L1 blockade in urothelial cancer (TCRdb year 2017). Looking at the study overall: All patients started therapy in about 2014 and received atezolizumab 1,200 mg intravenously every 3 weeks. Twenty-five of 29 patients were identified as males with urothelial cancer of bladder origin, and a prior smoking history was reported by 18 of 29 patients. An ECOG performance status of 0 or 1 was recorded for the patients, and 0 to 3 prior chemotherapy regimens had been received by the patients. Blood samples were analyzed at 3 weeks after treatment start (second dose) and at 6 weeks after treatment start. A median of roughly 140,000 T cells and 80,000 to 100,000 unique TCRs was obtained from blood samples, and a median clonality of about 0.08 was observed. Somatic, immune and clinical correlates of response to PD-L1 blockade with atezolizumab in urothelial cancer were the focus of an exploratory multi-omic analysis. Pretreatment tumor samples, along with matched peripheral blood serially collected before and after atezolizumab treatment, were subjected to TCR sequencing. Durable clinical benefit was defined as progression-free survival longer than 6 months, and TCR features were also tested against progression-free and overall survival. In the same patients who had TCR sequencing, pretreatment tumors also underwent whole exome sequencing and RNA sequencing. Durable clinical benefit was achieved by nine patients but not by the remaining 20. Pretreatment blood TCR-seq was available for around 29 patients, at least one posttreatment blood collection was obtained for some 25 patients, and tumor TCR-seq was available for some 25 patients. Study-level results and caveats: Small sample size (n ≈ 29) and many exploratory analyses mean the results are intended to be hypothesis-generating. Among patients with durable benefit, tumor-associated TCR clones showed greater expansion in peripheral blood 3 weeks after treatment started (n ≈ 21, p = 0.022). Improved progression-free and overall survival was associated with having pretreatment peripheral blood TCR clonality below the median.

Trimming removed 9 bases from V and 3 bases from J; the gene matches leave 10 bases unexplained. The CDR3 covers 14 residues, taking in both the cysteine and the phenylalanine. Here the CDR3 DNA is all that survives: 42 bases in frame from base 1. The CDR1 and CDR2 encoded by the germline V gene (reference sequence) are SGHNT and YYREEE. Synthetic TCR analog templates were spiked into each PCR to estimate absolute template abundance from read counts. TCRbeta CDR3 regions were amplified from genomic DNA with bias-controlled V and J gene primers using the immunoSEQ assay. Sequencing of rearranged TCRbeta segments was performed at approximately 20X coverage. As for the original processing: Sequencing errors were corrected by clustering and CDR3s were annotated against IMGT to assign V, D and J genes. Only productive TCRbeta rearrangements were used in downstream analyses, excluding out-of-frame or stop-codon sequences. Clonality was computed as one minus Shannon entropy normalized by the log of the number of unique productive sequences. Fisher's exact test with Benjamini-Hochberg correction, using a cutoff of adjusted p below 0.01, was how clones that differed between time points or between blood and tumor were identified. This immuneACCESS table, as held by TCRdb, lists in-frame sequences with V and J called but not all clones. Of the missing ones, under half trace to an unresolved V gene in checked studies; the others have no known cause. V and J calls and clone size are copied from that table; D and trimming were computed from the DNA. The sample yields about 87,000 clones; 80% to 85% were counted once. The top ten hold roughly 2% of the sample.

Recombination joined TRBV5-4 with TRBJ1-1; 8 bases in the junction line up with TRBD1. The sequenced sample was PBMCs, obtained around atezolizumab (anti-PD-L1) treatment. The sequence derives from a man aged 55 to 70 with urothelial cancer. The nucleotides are TGTGCCAATGGACAGGGTGGATTGGACACTGAAGCTTTCTTT. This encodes CANGQGGLDTEAFF. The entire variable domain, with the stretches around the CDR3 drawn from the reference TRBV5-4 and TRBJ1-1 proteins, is ETGVTQSPTHLIKTRGQQVTLRCSSQSGHNTVSWYQQALGQGPQFIFQYYREEENGRGNFPPRFSGLQFPNYSSELNVNALELDDSALYLCANGQGGLDTEAFFGQGTRLTVV.